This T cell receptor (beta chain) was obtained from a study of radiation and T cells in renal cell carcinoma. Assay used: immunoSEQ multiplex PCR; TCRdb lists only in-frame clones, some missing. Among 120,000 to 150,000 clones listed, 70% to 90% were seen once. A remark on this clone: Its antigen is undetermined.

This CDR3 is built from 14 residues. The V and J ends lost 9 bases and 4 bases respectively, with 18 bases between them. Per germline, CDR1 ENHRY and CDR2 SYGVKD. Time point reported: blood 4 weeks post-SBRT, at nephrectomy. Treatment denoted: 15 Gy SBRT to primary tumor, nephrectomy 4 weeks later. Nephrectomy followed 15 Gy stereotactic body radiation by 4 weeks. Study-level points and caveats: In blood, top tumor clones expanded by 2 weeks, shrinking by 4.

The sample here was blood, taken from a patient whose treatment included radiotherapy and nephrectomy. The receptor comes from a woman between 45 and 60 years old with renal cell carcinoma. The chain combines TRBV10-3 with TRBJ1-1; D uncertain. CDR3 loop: CAMKIGFSGTEAFF. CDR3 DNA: TGTGCCATGAAGATAGGGTTTTCTGGCACTGAAGCTTTCTTT.